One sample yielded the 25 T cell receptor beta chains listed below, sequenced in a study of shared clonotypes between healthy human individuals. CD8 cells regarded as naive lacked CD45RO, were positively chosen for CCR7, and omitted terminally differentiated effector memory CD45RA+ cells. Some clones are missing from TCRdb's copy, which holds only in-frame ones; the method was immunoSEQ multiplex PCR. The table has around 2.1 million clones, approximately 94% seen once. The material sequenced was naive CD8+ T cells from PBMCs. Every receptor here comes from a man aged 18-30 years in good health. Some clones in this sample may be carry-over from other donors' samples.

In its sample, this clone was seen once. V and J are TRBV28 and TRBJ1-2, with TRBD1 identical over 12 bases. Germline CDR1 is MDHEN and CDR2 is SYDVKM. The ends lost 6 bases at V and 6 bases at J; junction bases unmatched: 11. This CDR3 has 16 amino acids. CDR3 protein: CASSEFGGTGGHGYTF. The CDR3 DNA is TGTGCCAGCAGCGAATTTGGGGGGACAGGGGGCCATGGCTACACCTTC.

The CDR3 sequence: CASSFRTGGAYGYTF. In DNA form, the CDR3 reads TGTGCCAGCAGTTTCCGGACAGGGGGGGCCTATGGCTACACCTTC. The V gene is TRBV27, the J gene TRBJ1-2; 10 bases fit TRBD1. Germline V CDR1 and CDR2: MNHEY, SMNVEV (reference sequence). CDR3 length equals 15 residues. V was clipped by 3 bases and J by 4 bases; unmatched bases: 5.

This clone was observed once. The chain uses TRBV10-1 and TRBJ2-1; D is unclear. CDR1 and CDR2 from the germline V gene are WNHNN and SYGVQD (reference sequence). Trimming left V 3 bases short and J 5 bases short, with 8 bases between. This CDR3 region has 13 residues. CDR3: CASSDTANNEQFF. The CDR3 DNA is TGCGCCAGCAGTGATACAGCGAACAATGAGCAGTTCTTC.

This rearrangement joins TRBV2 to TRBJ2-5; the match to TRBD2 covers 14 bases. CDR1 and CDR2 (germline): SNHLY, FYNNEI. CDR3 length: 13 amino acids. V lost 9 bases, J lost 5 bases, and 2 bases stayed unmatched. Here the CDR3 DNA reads TGTGCCAGAGGACTAGCGGGAGGTGAGACCCAGTACTTC. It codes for CARGLAGGETQYF.

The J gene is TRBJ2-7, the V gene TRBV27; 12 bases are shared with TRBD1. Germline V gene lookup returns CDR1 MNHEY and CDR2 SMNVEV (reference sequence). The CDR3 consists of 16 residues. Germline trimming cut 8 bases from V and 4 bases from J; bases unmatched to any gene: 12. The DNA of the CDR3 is TGTGCCAGCGGATCGCTAGGGGGACAGGGGGCTTACGAGCAGTACTTC. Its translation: CASGSLGGQGAYEQYF.

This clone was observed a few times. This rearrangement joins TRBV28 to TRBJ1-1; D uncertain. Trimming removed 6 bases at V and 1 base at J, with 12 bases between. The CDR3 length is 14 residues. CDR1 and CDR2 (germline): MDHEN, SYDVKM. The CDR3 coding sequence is TGTGCCAGCAGACCTGAGGACGGGAACACTGAAGCTTTCTTT. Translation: CASRPEDGNTEAFF.

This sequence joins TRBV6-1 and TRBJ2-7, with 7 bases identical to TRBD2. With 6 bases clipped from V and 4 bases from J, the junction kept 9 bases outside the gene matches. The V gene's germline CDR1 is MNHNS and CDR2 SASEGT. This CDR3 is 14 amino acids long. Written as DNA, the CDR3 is TGTGCCAGCAGGTTTGGGGGAGGGCCTTACGAGCAGTACTTC. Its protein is CASRFGGGPYEQYF.

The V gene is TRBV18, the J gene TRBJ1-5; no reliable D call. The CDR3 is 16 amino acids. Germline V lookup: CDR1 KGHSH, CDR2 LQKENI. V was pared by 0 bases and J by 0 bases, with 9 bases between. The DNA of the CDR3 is TGTGCCAGCTCACCACCCGGAGAATATAGCAATCAGCCCCAGCATTTT. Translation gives CASSPPGEYSNQPQHF.

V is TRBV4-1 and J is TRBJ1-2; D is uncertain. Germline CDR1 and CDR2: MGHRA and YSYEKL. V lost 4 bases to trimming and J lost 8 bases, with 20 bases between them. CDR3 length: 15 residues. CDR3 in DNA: TGCGCCAGCAGCCCTCGCGGCAGCGCTCCGGGGGGCTACACCTTC. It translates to CASSPRGSAPGGYTF.

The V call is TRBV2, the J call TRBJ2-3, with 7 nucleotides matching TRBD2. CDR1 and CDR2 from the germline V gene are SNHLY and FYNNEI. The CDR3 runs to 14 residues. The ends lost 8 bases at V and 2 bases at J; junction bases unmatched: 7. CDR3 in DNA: TGTGCCAGCTTTGGACTAGGACCCACAGATACGCAGTATTTT. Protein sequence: CASFGLGPTDTQYF.

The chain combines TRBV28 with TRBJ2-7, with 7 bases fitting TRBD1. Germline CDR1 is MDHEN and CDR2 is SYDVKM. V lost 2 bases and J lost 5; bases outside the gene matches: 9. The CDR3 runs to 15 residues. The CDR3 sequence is CASSLTVTGEDEQYF. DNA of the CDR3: TGTGCCAGCAGTTTAACTGTCACAGGGGAAGACGAGCAGTACTTC.

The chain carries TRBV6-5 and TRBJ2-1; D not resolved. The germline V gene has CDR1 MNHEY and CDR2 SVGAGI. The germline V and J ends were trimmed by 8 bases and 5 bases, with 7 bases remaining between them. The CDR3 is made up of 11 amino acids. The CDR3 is CASVGDNEQFF. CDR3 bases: TGTGCCAGCGTAGGAGACAATGAGCAGTTCTTC.

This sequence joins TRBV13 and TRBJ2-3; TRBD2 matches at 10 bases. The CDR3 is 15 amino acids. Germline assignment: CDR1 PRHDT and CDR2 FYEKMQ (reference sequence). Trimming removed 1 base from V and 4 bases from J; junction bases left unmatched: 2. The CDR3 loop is CASSLAAGGPDTQYF. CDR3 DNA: TGTGCCAGCAGCTTAGCAGCGGGAGGGCCAGATACGCAGTATTTT.

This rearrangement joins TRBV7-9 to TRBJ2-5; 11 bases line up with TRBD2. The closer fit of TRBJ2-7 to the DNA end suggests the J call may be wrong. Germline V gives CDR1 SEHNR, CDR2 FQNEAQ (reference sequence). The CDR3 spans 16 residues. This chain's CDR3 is CASSRTGTSGFYEQYF. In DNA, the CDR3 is TGTGCCAGCAGCCGGACGGGGACTAGCGGATTTTACGAGCAGTACTTC.

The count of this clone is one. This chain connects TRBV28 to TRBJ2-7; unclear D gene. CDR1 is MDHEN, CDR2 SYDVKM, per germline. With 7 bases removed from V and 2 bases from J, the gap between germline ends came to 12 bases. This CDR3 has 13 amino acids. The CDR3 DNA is TGTGCCAGCAACTCATTACAAACCTACGAGCAGTACTTC. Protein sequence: CASNSLQTYEQYF.

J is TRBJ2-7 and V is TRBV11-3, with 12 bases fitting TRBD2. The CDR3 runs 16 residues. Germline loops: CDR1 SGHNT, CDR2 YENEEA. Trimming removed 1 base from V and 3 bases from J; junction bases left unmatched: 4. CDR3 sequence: CASSLGLAGGDYEQYF. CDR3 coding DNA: TGTGCCAGCAGCTTAGGGCTAGCGGGAGGGGACTACGAGCAGTACTTC.

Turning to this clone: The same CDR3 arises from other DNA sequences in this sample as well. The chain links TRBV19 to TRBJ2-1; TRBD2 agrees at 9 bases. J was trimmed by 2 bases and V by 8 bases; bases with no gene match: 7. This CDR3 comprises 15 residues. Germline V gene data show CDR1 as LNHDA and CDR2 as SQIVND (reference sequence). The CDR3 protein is CASSISGSPYNEQFF. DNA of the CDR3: TGTGCCAGTTCGATTAGCGGGAGTCCCTACAATGAGCAGTTCTTC.

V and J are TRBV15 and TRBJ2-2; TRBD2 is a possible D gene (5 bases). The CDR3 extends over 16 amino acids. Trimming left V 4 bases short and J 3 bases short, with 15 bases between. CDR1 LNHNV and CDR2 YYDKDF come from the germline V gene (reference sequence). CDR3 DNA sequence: TGTGCCACCAGCACCGGAAACGGGGTCTACACCGGGGAGCTGTTTTTT. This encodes CATSTGNGVYTGELFF.

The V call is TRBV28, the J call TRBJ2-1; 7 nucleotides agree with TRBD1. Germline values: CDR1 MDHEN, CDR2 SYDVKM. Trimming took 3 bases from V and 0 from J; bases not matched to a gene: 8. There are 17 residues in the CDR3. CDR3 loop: CASSLQWGQFSYNEQFF. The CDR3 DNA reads TGTGCCAGCAGTTTGCAATGGGGACAGTTCTCCTACAATGAGCAGTTCTTC.

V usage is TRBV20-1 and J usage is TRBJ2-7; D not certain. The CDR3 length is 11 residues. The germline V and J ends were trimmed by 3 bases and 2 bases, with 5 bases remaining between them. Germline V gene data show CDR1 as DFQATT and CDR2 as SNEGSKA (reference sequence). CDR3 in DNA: TGCAGTGCTAGGAATCCCTACGAGCAGTACTTC. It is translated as CSARNPYEQYF.

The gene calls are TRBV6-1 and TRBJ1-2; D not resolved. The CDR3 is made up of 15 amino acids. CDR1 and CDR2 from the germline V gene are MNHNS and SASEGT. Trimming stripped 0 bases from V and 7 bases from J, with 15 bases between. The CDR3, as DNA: TGTGCCAGCAGTGAAGCGGGTGGGCTCCGGCGTGGCTACACCTTC. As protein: CASSEAGGLRRGYTF.

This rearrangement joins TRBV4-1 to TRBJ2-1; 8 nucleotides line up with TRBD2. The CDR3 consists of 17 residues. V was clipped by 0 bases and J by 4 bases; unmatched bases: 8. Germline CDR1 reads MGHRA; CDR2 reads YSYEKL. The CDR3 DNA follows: TGCGCCAGCAGCCAAGATTCCGAGACTAGCGCTTACAATGAGCAGTTCTTC. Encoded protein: CASSQDSETSAYNEQFF.

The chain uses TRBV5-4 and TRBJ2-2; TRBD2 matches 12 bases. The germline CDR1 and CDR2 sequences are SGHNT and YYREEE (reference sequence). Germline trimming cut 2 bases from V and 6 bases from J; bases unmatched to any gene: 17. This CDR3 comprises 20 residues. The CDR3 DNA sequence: TGTGCCAGCAGCTTAGGCCTAGCGGGAGGGCCTGTTGGTTCGGCCGGGGAGCTGTTTTTT. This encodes CASSLGLAGGPVGSAGELFF.

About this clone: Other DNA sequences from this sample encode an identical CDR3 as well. CDR3 bases: TGTGCCAGCAGCTTGGTCGGAAATCAGCCCCAGCATTTT. This encodes CASSLVGNQPQHF. V is TRBV5-5 and J is TRBJ1-5; D is unclear. The CDR3 is 13 amino acids. Germline V gives CDR1 SGHKS, CDR2 YYEKEE (reference sequence). V gave up 0 bases and J gave up 4 bases, with 5 bases separating them.

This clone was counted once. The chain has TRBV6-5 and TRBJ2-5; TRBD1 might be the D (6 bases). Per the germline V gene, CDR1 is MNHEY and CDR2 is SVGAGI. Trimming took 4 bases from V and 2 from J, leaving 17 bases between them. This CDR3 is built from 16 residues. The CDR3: CASSFISDRPQETQYF. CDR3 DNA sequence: TGTGCCAGCAGTTTCATATCGGACAGACCTCAAGAGACCCAGTACTTC.